The T cell receptor (beta chain) under discussion was sequenced for a study of T-cell memory formation after mild COVID-19. For the study at large: In these data, TCR clusters were largely donor specific. General study findings and limits: Nothing showed for sure that second-wave clones peaking on day 37 were SARS-CoV-2 specific. The study found balanced CD4/CD8 in clones contracting day 15 to 85 and a CD4+ lean in later expanders.

MiXCR was run by TCRdb on the 5' RACE reads, yielding one entry per CDR3 protein. Of fewer than 700,000 distinct CDR3 sequences listed, about a fifth are singletons. The length of the CDR3 is 15 residues. Germline CDR1 is MNHEY and CDR2 is SVGAGI. The V end lost 4 bases, the J end lost 4 bases, and 13 bases lay between the germline ends. As concerns this clonotype: Its antigen is unknown.

The sample taken for sequencing was PBMCs or a T cell subset sorted from them (not recorded which). The TCR was taken from an adult woman who had mild COVID-19 (a few samples of this study predate the infection). Cell type and time point are not known. The chain has TRBV6-5 and TRBJ1-4; TRBD1 is a possible D gene (5 bases). The DNA for the CDR3 is TGTGCCAGCAGTTCCGACGCCAGGGTTAATGAAAAACTGTTTTTT. Protein: CASSSDARVNEKLFF.